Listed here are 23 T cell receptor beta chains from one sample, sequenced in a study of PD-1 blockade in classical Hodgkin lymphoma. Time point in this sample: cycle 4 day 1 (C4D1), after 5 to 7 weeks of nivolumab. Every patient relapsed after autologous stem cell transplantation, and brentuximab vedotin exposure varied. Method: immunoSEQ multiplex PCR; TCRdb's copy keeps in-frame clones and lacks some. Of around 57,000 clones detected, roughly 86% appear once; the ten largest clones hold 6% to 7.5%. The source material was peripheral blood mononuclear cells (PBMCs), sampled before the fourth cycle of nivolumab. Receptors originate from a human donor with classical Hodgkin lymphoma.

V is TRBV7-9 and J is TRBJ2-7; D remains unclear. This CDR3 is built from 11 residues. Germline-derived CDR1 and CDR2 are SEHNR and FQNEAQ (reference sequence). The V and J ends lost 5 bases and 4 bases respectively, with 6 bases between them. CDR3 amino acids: CASSKGYEQYF. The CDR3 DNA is TGTGCCAGCAGCAAGGGATACGAGCAGTACTTC.

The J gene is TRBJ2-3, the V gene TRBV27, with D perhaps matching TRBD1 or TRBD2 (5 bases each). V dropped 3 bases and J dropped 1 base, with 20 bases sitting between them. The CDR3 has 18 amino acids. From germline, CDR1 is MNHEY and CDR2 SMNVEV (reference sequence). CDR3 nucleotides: TGTGCCAGCAGTTTGGGGCAGGCACAGCGGAGCCGCACAGATACGCAGTATTTT. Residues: CASSLGQAQRSRTDTQYF.

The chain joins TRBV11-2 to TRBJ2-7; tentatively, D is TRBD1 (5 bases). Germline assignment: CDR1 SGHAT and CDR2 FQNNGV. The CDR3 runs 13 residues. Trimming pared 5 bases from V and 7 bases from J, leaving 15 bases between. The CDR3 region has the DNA TGTGCCAGCAGCCTAGGGGCGTTAGGAGAGCAGTACTTC. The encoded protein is CASSLGALGEQYF.

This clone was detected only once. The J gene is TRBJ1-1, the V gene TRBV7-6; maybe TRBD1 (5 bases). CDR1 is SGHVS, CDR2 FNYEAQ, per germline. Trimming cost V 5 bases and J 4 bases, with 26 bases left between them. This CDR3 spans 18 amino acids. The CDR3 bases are TGTGCCAGCAGCCCCCGGACGCCGTGGGAGGGCGGGGGCACTGAAGCTTTCTTT. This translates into CASSPRTPWEGGGTEAFF.

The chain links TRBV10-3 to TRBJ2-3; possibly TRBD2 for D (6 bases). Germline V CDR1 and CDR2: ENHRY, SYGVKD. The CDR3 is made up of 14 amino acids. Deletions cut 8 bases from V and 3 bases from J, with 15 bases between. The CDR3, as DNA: TGTGCCATCGCCCTAGGCGGGACGACAGATACGCAGTATTTT. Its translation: CAIALGGTTDTQYF.

Here the CDR3 DNA reads TGTGCCAGCTCACCACCAAGGACAGGGGGCATCGGAGCCAAAAACATTCAGTACTTC. Amino acids: CASSPPRTGGIGAKNIQYF. The chain employs TRBV18 and TRBJ2-4; 11 nucleotides match TRBD1. Germline trimming cut 0 bases from V and 0 bases from J; bases unmatched to any gene: 7. This CDR3 comprises 19 residues. Germline lookup yields CDR1 KGHSH and CDR2 LQKENI.

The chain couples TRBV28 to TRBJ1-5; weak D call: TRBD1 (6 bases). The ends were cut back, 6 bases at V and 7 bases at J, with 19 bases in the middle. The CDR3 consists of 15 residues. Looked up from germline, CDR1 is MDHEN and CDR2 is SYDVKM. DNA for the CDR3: TGTGCCAGCAGGGCGGGGGCTTCTAGGGGGCAGCCCCAGCATTTT. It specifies CASRAGASRGQPQHF.

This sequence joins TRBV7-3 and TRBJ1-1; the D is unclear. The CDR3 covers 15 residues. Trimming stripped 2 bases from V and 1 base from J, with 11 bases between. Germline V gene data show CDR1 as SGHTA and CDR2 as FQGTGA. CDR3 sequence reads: CASSLYAEPNTEAFF. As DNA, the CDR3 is TGTGCCAGCAGCTTATATGCGGAGCCGAACACTGAAGCTTTCTTT.

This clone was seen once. The CDR3 DNA reads as TGTGCCAGCAGTGAGAGGGCAGGTCAGGGGGCGCGGGGCTACACCTTC. Its protein is CASSERAGQGARGYTF. V usage is TRBV6-1 and J usage is TRBJ1-2; 8 bases align to TRBD1. V lost 3 bases and J lost 8; bases outside the gene matches: 14. The CDR3 consists of 16 residues. Germline V gene sequence: CDR1 MNHNS, CDR2 SASEGT.

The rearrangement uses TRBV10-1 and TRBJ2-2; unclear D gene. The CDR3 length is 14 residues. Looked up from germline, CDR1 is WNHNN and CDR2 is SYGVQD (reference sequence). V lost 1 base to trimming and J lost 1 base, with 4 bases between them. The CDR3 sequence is CASSEFRNTGELFF. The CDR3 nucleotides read TGCGCCAGCAGTGAGTTTAGGAACACCGGGGAGCTGTTTTTT.

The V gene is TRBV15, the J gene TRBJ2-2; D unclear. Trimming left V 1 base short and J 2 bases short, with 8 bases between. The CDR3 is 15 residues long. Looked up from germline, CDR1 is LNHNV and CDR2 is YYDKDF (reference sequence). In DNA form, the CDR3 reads TGTGCCACCAGCAGAGGGCAGGAAAACACCGGGGAGCTGTTTTTT. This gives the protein CATSRGQENTGELFF.

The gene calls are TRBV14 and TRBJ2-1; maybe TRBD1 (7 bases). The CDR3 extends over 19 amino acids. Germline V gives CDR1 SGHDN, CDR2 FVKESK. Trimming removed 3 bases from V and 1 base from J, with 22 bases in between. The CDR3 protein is CASSHPGQPVGGSYNEQFF. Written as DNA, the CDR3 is TGTGCCAGCAGCCACCCGGGACAGCCAGTAGGAGGGTCCTACAATGAGCAGTTCTTC.

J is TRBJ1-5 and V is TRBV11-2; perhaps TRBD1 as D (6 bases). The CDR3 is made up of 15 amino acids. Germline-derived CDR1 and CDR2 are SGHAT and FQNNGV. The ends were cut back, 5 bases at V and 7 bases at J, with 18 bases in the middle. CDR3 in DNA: TGTGCCAGCAGCCCCCACTCGGGGGCTCAGCAGCCCCAGCATTTT. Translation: CASSPHSGAQQPQHF.

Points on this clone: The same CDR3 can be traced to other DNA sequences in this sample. In DNA, the CDR3 is TGTGCCAGCAGTTTGGGTGGAAGCTACGAGCAGTACTTC. Its protein product is CASSLGGSYEQYF. V gene TRBV27 combines with J gene TRBJ2-7; D remains ambiguous. The CDR3 is made up of 13 amino acids. V was clipped by 3 bases and J by 3 bases, with 9 bases between them. The germline V gene encodes CDR1 MNHEY and CDR2 SMNVEV (reference sequence).

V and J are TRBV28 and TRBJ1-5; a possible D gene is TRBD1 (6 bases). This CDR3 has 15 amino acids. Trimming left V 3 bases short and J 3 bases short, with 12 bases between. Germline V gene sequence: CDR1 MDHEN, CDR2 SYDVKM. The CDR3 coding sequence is TGTGCCAGCAGTTTTCCGGGGGCGCCCAATCAGCCCCAGCATTTT. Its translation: CASSFPGAPNQPQHF.

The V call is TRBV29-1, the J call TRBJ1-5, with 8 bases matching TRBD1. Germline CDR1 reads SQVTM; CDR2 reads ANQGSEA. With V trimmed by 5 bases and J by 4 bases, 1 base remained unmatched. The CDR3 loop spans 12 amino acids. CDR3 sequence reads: CSVRQGNQPQHF. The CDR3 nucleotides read TGCAGCGTTAGACAGGGGAATCAGCCCCAGCATTTT. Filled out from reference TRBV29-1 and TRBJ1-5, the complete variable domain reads SAVISQKPSRDICQRGTSLTIQCQVDSQVTMMFWYRQQPGQSLTLIATANQGSEATYESGFVIDKFPISRPNLTFSTLTVSNMSPEDSSIYLCSVRQGNQPQHFGDGTRLSIL.

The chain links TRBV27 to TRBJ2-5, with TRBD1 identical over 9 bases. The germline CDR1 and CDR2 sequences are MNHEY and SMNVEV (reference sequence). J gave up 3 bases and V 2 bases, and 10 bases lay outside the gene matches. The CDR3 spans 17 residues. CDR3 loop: CASSLPMGQGPEETQYF. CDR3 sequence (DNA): TGTGCCAGCAGTTTACCGATGGGACAGGGACCCGAAGAGACCCAGTACTTC.

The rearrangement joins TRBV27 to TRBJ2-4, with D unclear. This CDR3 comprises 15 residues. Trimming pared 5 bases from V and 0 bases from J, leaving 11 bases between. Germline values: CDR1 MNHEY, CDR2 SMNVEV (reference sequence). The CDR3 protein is CASSDPDQAKNIQYF. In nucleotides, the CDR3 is TGTGCCAGCAGTGACCCCGACCAAGCCAAAAACATTCAGTACTTC.

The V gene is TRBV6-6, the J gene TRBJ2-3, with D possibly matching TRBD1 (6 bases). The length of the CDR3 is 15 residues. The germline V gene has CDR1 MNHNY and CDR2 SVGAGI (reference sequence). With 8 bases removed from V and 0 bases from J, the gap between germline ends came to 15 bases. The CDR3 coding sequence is TGTGCCAGCTTGAACCGGGACACTAGCACAGATACGCAGTATTTT. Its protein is CASLNRDTSTDTQYF.

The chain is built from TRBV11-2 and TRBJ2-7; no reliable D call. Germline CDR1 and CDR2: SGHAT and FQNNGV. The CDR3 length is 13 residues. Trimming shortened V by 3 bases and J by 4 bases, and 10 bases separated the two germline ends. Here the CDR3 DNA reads TGTGCCAGCAGCTTGGGCGAATGGTACGAGCAGTACTTC. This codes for CASSLGEWYEQYF.

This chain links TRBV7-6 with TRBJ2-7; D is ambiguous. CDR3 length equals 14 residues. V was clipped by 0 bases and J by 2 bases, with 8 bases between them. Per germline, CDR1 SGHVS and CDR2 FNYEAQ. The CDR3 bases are TGTGCCAGCAGCTTAGCGCAGCCAGCCTACGAGCAGTACTTC. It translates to CASSLAQPAYEQYF.

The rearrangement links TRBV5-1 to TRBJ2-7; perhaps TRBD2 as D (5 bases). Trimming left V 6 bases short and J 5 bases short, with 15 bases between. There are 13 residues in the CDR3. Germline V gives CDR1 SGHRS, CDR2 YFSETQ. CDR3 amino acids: CASKYTGSHEQYF. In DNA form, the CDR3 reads TGCGCCAGCAAGTACACGGGATCCCACGAGCAGTACTTC.

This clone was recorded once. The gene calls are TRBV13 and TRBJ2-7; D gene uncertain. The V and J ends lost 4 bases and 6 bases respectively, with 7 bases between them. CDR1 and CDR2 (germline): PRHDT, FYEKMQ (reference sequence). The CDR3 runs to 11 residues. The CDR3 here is CASSSSSEQYF. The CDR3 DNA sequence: TGTGCCAGCAGCTCTTCGTCCGAGCAGTACTTC.